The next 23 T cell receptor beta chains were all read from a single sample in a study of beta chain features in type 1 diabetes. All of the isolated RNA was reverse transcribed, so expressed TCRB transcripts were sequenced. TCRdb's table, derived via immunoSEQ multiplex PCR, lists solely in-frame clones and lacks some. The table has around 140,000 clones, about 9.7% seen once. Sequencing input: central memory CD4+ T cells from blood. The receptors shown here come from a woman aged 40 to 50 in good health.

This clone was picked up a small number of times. The CDR3 protein is CASSLGHTSAYEQYF. The CDR3 nucleotides read TGCGCCAGCAGCTTGGGTCACACCAGTGCCTACGAGCAGTACTTC. The chain links TRBV5-1 to TRBJ2-7, with unresolved D. V lost 0 bases and J lost 2, with 12 bases in between. CDR1 and CDR2 (germline): SGHRS, YFSETQ. The CDR3 contains 15 residues.

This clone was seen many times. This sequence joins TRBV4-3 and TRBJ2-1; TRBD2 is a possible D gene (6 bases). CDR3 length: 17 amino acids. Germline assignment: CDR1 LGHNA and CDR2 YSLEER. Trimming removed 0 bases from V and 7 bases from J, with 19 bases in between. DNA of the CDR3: TGCGCCAGCAGCCAAGAATTGGGCGACAGCGGGCGGAATGAGCAGTTCTTC. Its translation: CASSQELGDSGRNEQFF.

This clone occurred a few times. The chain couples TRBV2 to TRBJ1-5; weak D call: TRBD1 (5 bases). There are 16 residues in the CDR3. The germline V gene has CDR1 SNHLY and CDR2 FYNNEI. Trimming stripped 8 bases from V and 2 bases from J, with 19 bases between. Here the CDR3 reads CASGRGEVGGNQPQHF. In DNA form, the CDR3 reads TGTGCCAGCGGCCGGGGGGAGGTTGGGGGCAATCAGCCCCAGCATTTT.

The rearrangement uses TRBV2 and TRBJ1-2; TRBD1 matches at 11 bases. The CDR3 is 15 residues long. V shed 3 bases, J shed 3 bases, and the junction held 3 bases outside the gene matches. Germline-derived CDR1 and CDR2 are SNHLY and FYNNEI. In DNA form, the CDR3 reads TGTGCCAGCAGTGAGGACAGGGGGCTATACTATGGCTACACCTTC. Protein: CASSEDRGLYYGYTF.

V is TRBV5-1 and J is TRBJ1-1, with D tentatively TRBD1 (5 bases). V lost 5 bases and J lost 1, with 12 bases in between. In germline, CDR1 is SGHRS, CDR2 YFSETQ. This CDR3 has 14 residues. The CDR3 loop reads CASSSSGGNTEAFF. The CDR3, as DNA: TGCGCCAGCAGTTCGAGCGGGGGGAACACTGAAGCTTTCTTT.

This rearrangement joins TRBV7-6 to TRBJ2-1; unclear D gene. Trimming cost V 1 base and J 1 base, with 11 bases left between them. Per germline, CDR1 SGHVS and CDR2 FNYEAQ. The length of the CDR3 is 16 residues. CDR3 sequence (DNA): TGTGCCAGCAGCTTAGTATCCTCTTTTTCCTACAATGAGCAGTTCTTC. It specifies CASSLVSSFSYNEQFF.

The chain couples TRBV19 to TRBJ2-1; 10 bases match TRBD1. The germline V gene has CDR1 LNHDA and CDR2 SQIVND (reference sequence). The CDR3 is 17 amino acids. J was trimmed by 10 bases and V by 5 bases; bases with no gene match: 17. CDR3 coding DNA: TGTGCCAGTAGTTCCACCCCTCAGGGGACAGGGGTCGGAGAGCAGTTCTTC. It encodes CASSSTPQGTGVGEQFF.

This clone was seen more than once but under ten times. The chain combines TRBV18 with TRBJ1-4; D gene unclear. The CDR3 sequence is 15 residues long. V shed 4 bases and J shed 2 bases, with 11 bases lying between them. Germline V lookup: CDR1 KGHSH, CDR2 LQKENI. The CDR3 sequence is CASSQVQKTNEKLFF. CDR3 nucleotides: TGTGCCAGCTCACAAGTACAGAAGACTAATGAAAAACTGTTTTTT.

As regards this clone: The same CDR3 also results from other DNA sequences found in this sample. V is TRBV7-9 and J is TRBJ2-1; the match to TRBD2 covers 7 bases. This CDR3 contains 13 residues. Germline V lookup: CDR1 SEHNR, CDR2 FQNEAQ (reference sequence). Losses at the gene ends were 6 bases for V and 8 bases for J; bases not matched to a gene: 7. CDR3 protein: CASRASGADEQFF. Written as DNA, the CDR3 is TGTGCCAGCAGGGCCAGCGGGGCCGATGAGCAGTTCTTC.

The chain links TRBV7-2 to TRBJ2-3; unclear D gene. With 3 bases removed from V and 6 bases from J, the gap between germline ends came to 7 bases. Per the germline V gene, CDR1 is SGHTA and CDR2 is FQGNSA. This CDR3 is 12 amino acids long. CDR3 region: CASSFPLDTQYF. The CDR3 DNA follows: TGTGCCAGCAGCTTTCCCCTCGATACGCAGTATTTT.

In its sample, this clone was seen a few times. Here the CDR3 reads CASSPEGLAGDTQYF. The CDR3 DNA follows: TGTGCCAGCAGCCCCGAGGGACTAGCGGGGGATACGCAGTATTTT. The V gene is TRBV7-9, the J gene TRBJ2-3, with 13 bases fitting TRBD2. The germline V gene encodes CDR1 SEHNR and CDR2 FQNEAQ (reference sequence). The CDR3 runs to 15 residues. J was trimmed by 6 bases and V by 5 bases; bases with no gene match: 5.

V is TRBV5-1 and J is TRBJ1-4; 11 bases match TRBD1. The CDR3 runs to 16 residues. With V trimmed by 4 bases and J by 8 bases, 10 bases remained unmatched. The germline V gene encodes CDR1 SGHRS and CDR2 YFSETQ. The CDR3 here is CASSMEGQGAWEKLFF. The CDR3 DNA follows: TGCGCCAGCAGCATGGAAGGACAGGGGGCCTGGGAAAAACTGTTTTTT.

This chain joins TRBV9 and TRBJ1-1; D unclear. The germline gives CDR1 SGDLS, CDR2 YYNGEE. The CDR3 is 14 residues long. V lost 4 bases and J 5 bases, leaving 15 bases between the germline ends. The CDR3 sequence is CASSPVAGRTEAFF. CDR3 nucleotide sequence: TGTGCCAGCAGCCCTGTGGCGGGGAGAACTGAAGCTTTCTTT.

The CDR3 loop is CASRGDSRGYTF. CDR3 bases: TGTGCCAGCAGAGGCGACAGCAGAGGCTACACCTTC. This chain links TRBV6-1 with TRBJ1-2, with a possible D match to TRBD1 (5 bases). Trimming left V 6 bases short and J 8 bases short, with 13 bases between. The length of the CDR3 is 12 residues. CDR1 is MNHNS and CDR2 is SASEGT in the germline V gene.

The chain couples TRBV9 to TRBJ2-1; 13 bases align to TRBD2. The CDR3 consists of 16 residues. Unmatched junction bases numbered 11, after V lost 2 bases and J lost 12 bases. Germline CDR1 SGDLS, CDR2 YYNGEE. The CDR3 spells CASSVTPGTSGEGQFF. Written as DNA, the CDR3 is TGTGCCAGCAGCGTCACCCCCGGGACTAGCGGGGAGGGGCAGTTCTTC.

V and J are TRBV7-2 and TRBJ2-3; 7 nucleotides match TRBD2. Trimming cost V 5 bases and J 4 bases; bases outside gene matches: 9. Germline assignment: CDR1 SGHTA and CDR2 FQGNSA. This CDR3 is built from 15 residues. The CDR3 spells CASSGRRLASDTQYF. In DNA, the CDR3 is TGTGCCAGCAGCGGAAGACGACTAGCCTCAGATACGCAGTATTTT.

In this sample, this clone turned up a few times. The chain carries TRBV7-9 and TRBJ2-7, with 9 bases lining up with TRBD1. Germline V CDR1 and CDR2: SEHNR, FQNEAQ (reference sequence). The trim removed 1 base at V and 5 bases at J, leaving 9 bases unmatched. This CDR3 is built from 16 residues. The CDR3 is CASSLDRDREQNEQYF. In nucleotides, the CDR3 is TGTGCCAGCAGCTTAGACCGGGACAGGGAACAGAACGAGCAGTACTTC.

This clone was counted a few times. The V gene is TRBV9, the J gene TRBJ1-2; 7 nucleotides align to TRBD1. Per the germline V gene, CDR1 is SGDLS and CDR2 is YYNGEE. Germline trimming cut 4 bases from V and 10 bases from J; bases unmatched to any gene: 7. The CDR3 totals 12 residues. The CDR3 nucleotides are TGTGCCAGCAGCTACCGGGACAGCGTCTACACCTTC. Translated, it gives CASSYRDSVYTF.

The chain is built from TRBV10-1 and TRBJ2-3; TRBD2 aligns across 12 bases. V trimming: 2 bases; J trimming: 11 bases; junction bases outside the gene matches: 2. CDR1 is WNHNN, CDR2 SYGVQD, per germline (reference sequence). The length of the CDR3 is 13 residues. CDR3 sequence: CASSEQTSGGQYF. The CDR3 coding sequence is TGCGCCAGCAGTGAGCAGACTAGCGGGGGGCAGTATTTT.

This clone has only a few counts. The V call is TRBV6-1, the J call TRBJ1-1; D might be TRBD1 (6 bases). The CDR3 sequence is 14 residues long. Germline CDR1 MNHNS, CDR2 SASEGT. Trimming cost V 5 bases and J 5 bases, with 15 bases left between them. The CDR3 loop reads CASSRKGVGTEAFF. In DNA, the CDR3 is TGTGCCAGCAGTCGAAAGGGGGTTGGGACTGAAGCTTTCTTT.

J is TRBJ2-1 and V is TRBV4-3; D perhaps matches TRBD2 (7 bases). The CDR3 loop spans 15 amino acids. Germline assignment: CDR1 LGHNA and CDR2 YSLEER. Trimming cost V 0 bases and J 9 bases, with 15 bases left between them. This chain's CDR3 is CASSQEFRGGGEQFF. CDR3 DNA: TGCGCCAGCAGCCAAGAGTTCCGGGGAGGGGGTGAGCAGTTCTTC.

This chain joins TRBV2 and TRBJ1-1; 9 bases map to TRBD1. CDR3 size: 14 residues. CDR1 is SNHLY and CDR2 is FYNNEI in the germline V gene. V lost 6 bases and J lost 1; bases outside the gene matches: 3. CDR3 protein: CASSPGQGNTEAFF. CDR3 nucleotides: TGTGCCAGCAGCCCGGGACAGGGGAACACTGAAGCTTTCTTT.

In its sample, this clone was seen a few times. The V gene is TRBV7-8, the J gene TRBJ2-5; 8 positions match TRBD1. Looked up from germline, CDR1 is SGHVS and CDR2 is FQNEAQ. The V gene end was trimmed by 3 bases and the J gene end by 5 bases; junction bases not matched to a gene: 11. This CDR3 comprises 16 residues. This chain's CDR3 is CASSLDRVRVRETQYF. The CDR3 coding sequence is TGTGCCAGCAGCTTGGACAGGGTTCGAGTTAGGGAGACCCAGTACTTC.